The 31 T cell receptor beta chains reported below all come from one sample, sequenced in a study of T cell responses to AZD1222 COVID-19 vaccine. Assay: immunoSEQ multiplex PCR; the TCRdb copy retains only in-frame clones and omits some. Of about 93,000 clones listed, about 86% are singletons. The source material was peripheral blood, sampled on day 0 of AZD1222 vaccination. The source is an adult in good health.

This chain connects TRBV6-5 to TRBJ2-3, with 9 bases matching TRBD1. CDR1 is MNHEY, CDR2 SVGAGI, per germline. After removal of 6 bases from V and 2 bases from J, the junction contained 6 bases not matched to a gene. The CDR3 covers 15 residues. The CDR3 spells CASRETGGNTDTQYF. The CDR3 DNA is TGTGCCAGCAGAGAGACAGGGGGAAACACAGATACGCAGTATTTT.

The chain links TRBV15 to TRBJ2-1; D may be TRBD2 (5 bases). Trimming removed 0 bases from V and 6 bases from J, with 12 bases in between. The CDR3 is 15 amino acids. In germline, CDR1 is LNHNV, CDR2 YYDKDF (reference sequence). The CDR3 protein is CATSRDPLAVNEQFF. The CDR3 region has the DNA TGTGCCACCAGCAGAGATCCCCTAGCCGTCAATGAGCAGTTCTTC. The variable domain in full, completed from reference TRBV15 and TRBJ2-1, reads DAMVIQNPRYQVTQFGKPVTLSCSQTLNHNVMYWYQQKSSQAPKLLFHYYDKDFNNEADTPDNFQSRRPNTSFCFLDIRSPGLGDTAMYLCATSRDPLAVNEQFFGPGTRLTVL.

This chain uses TRBV6-5 with TRBJ2-2; tentative D call: TRBD1 (6 bases). CDR1 and CDR2 from the germline V gene are MNHEY and SVGAGI. V dropped 10 bases and J dropped 5 bases, with 11 bases sitting between them. The CDR3 is 12 amino acids. The CDR3 here is CATLRGTGELFF. The CDR3 DNA reads as TGTGCCACCCTAAGGGGGACCGGGGAGCTGTTTTTT.

The chain employs TRBV5-1 and TRBJ1-4, with 9 bases identical to TRBD1. V lost 4 bases and J lost 8; bases outside the gene matches: 9. Germline V lookup: CDR1 SGHRS, CDR2 YFSETQ. This CDR3 spans 15 amino acids. CDR3 DNA sequence: TGCGCCAGCAGCCAATCGGGACAGGGAAACGAAAAACTGTTTTTT. It codes for CASSQSGQGNEKLFF.

The chain employs TRBV7-9 and TRBJ1-6; 7 bases align to TRBD1. CDR3 length: 15 residues. Germline CDR1 is SEHNR and CDR2 is FQNEAQ (reference sequence). V was pared by 1 base and J by 5 bases, with 2 bases of the junction left unmatched. The CDR3 DNA follows: TGTGCCAGCAGCTTAGAAGGGGGCGATAATTCACCCCTCCACTTT. Protein: CASSLEGGDNSPLHF.

V usage is TRBV19 and J usage is TRBJ1-5; D not certain. CDR1 and CDR2 (germline): LNHDA, SQIVND (reference sequence). With 7 bases removed from V and 3 bases from J, the gap between germline ends came to 10 bases. The CDR3 covers 13 residues. CDR3 in amino acids: CASTEGPNQPQHF. CDR3 sequence (DNA): TGTGCCAGTACTGAGGGTCCCAATCAGCCCCAGCATTTT.

The rearrangement joins TRBV4-1 to TRBJ1-4; maybe TRBD1 (6 bases). This CDR3 region has 14 residues. The germline CDR1 and CDR2 sequences are MGHRA and YSYEKL. V lost 1 base, J lost 6 bases, and 9 bases lay in between. The CDR3 DNA reads as TGCGCCAGCAGCCAAGGCCAGGGGTATGAAAAACTGTTTTTT. This codes for CASSQGQGYEKLFF.

V usage is TRBV6-4 and J usage is TRBJ1-2, with D possibly TRBD1 on 5 matching bases. This CDR3 is built from 14 residues. Germline CDR1 reads MRHNA; CDR2 reads SNTAGT. The ends were cut back, 3 bases at V and 8 bases at J, with 16 bases in the middle. DNA for the CDR3: TGTGCCAGCAGTGAAAACCCTGAGGGGTTCGGCTACACCTTC. It yields the protein CASSENPEGFGYTF.

V gene TRBV10-2 combines with J gene TRBJ1-1, with D unclear. V was pared by 0 bases and J by 0 bases, with 11 bases between. The germline gives CDR1 WSHSY, CDR2 SAAADI. The CDR3 extends over 16 amino acids. CDR3 region: CASSESYRSMNTEAFF. The CDR3 DNA follows: TGCGCCAGCAGTGAGTCGTATAGGAGCATGAACACTGAAGCTTTCTTT.

The chain joins TRBV7-8 to TRBJ2-1; the D call may be TRBD1 or TRBD2 (5 bases each). The CDR3 runs 13 residues. V gave up 1 base and J gave up 9 bases, with 10 bases separating them. Germline CDR1 is SGHVS and CDR2 is FQNEAQ. CDR3: CASSLVTGREQFF. In nucleotides, the CDR3 is TGTGCCAGCAGCTTAGTTACGGGACGTGAGCAGTTCTTC.

This clone was counted a single time. The chain has TRBV2 and TRBJ1-5; D is unresolved. The CDR3 extends over 14 amino acids. Germline CDR1 is SNHLY and CDR2 is FYNNEI. Trimming took off 4 bases at V and 3 bases at J, with 10 bases between the two ends. The CDR3 nucleotides are TGTGCCAGCAGTGGGTCGCAAAACAATCAGCCCCAGCATTTT. This encodes CASSGSQNNQPQHF. Looking up the rest from reference TRBV2 and TRBJ1-5 gives the full variable domain: EPEVTQTPSHQVTQMGQEVILRCVPISNHLYFYWYRQILGQKVEFLVSFYNNEISEKSEIFDDQFSVERPDGSNFTLKIRSTKLEDSAMYFCASSGSQNNQPQHFGDGTRLSIL.

The chain employs TRBV27 and TRBJ2-5; TRBD1 might be the D (6 bases). The CDR3 extends over 14 amino acids. V lost 2 bases and J 5 bases, leaving 12 bases between the germline ends. Per germline, CDR1 MNHEY and CDR2 SMNVEV (reference sequence). CDR3 in DNA: TGTGCCAGCAGTTTAACAGGGCTCACTGAGACCCAGTACTTC. Amino acids: CASSLTGLTETQYF.

The chain has TRBV6-5 and TRBJ1-2; D gene uncertain. Germline V gene sequence: CDR1 MNHEY, CDR2 SVGAGI. The V gene lost 0 bases and the J gene lost 11 bases, with 10 bases spanning the gap. This CDR3 has 12 residues. CDR3 sequence reads: CASSYSGQTYTF. DNA for the CDR3: TGTGCCAGCAGTTACTCGGGCCAGACTTACACCTTC.

The chain employs TRBV11-3 and TRBJ2-2, with 8 bases fitting TRBD1. V dropped 0 bases and J dropped 8; count of bases not matched to a gene: 5. The CDR3 is 15 amino acids. Germline V gene data show CDR1 as SGHNT and CDR2 as YENEEA. The DNA of the CDR3 is TGTGCCAGCAGCTTAGAACGGACAGGGATGGGGGAGCTGTTTTTT. Amino acid sequence: CASSLERTGMGELFF. The full variable domain, rest sourced from reference TRBV11-3 and TRBJ2-2, is EAGVVQSPRYKIIEKKQPVAFWCNPISGHNTLYWYLQNLGQGPELLIRYENEEAVDDSQLPKDRFSAERLKGVDSTLKIQPAELGDSAVYLCASSLERTGMGELFFGEGSRLTVL.

This chain connects TRBV10-1 to TRBJ1-1; TRBD1 matches 7 bases. V was pared by 0 bases and J by 1 base, with 2 bases of the junction left unmatched. Germline values: CDR1 WNHNN, CDR2 SYGVQD (reference sequence). This CDR3 region has 15 residues. CDR3 DNA sequence: TGCGCCAGCAGTGAGTCGAACAGGGGGAACACTGAAGCTTTCTTT. This gives the protein CASSESNRGNTEAFF.

This clone appeared a few times. The genes are TRBV6-5 and TRBJ1-1; D might be TRBD1 (5 bases). Trimming took off 5 bases at V and 7 bases at J, with 11 bases between the two ends. The CDR3 contains 12 residues. Germline-derived CDR1 and CDR2 are MNHEY and SVGAGI. CDR3 in amino acids: CASSLLTGEAFF. For the CDR3, the DNA is TGTGCCAGCAGTCTTCTAACAGGTGAAGCTTTCTTT.

The chain employs TRBV7-9 and TRBJ2-3; 11 bases fit TRBD2. The germline gives CDR1 SEHNR, CDR2 FQNEAQ (reference sequence). CDR3 length: 17 residues. Trimming at V came to 3 bases and at J to 2 bases, leaving 7 bases not matched to a gene. CDR3 in DNA: TGTGCCAGCAGCTTTGAGCTAGCGGGAGGCCTCACAGATACGCAGTATTTT. This translates into CASSFELAGGLTDTQYF.

This clone was detected a few times. The J gene is TRBJ1-1, the V gene TRBV5-5, with D unclear. Germline CDR1 SGHKS, CDR2 YYEKEE (reference sequence). Trimming left V 4 bases short and J 11 bases short, with 12 bases between. The CDR3 contains 11 residues. The CDR3 loop reads CASSHTDAAFF. CDR3 DNA: TGTGCCAGCAGCCATACAGACGCCGCTTTCTTT.

Concerning this clone itself: At one end the junction does not follow the germline gene, possibly because of a read error. V and J are TRBV20-1 and TRBJ2-7; the D is unclear. Germline CDR1 and CDR2: DFQATT and SNEGSKA (reference sequence). The CDR3 totals 11 residues. The CDR3 region is CSAGDLGEQYF. The CDR3 DNA reads TGCAGTGCTGGAGACCTTGGCGAGCAGTACTTC.

The CDR3 sequence: CSASETTNYGYTF. As DNA, the CDR3 is TGCAGTGCTAGTGAGACAACTAACTATGGCTACACCTTC. The J gene is TRBJ1-2, the V gene TRBV20-1; no definite D call. V lost 3 bases and J 0 bases, leaving 8 bases between the germline ends. There are 13 residues in the CDR3. The V gene's germline CDR1 is DFQATT and CDR2 SNEGSKA (reference sequence).

CDR3 nucleotide sequence: TGTGCCACCAGCACCTATGGAGGTACGCAGTATTTT. Its protein product is CATSTYGGTQYF. The chain is built from TRBV15 and TRBJ2-3; the D gene is possibly TRBD2 (5 bases). Looked up from germline, CDR1 is LNHNV and CDR2 is YYDKDF (reference sequence). V shed 4 bases and J shed 8 bases, with 10 bases lying between them. The CDR3 sequence is 12 residues long.

The genes are TRBV6-5 and TRBJ1-3, with D perhaps TRBD1 (5 bases). This CDR3 spans 14 amino acids. The V gene's germline CDR1 is MNHEY and CDR2 SVGAGI. Trimming took 2 bases from V and 4 from J, leaving 9 bases between them. DNA for the CDR3: TGTGCCAGCAGTTACGGGGGGTCAGGAAACACCATATATTTT. This encodes CASSYGGSGNTIYF.

The chain employs TRBV29-1 and TRBJ1-6; D may be TRBD1 (5 bases). Germline loops: CDR1 SQVTM, CDR2 ANQGSEA. The V gene lost 4 bases and the J gene lost 7 bases, with 11 bases spanning the gap. CDR3 length: 13 amino acids. The CDR3 protein is CSVAYGGNSPLHF. The CDR3 DNA reads as TGCAGCGTTGCGTACGGGGGAAATTCACCCCTCCACTTT.

In nucleotides, the CDR3 is TGTGCCAGCAGCCGCCGTTTAGCGGGCACAGATACGCAGTATTTT. This codes for CASSRRLAGTDTQYF. The gene calls are TRBV3-1 (or the pseudogene TRBV3-2) and TRBJ2-3; TRBD2 is a possible D gene (6 bases). The V gene lost 4 bases and the J gene lost 1 base, with 12 bases spanning the gap. The CDR3 consists of 15 residues. The V gene's germline CDR1 is LGHDT and CDR2 YNNKEL (reference sequence).

The chain is built from TRBV5-1 and TRBJ1-6, with D hard to call. With 0 bases removed from V and 6 bases from J, the gap between germline ends came to 7 bases. The V gene's germline CDR1 is SGHRS and CDR2 YFSETQ. CDR3 length equals 14 residues. CDR3 DNA sequence: TGCGCCAGCAGCTTGGGGCAGACTAATTCACCCCTCCACTTT. Amino acids: CASSLGQTNSPLHF.

The chain uses TRBV18 and TRBJ1-1, with 12 bases identical to TRBD1. V lost 2 bases to trimming and J lost 0 bases; unmatched junction nucleotides: 1. CDR3 length equals 16 residues. CDR1 and CDR2 (germline): KGHSH, LQKENI. The DNA of the CDR3 is TGTGCCAGCTCACCAGGGACAGGGGGCATGAACACTGAAGCTTTCTTT. Translation gives CASSPGTGGMNTEAFF.

V usage is TRBV19 and J usage is TRBJ1-2; TRBD1 aligns across 7 bases. The V segment lost 5 bases and the J segment 5 bases; nucleotides outside the gene matches: 2. The CDR3 contains 12 residues. CDR1 and CDR2 from the germline V gene are LNHDA and SQIVND (reference sequence). This CDR3 is CASSQGGYGYTF. The CDR3 DNA reads as TGTGCCAGTAGTCAGGGGGGTTATGGCTACACCTTC.

This chain links TRBV30 with TRBJ2-1, with 13 bases identical to TRBD2. CDR1 is GTSNPN and CDR2 is SVGIG in the germline V gene (reference sequence). After removal of 3 bases from V and 6 bases from J, the junction contained 5 bases not matched to a gene. The CDR3 runs 15 residues. The chain's CDR3 is CAWRELAGGFNEQFF. In DNA form, the CDR3 reads TGTGCCTGGAGGGAACTAGCGGGGGGGTTCAATGAGCAGTTCTTC. The full variable domain, completed using reference TRBV30 and TRBJ2-1, is SQTIHQWPATLVQPVGSPLSLECTVEGTSNPNLYWYRQAAGRGLQLLFYSVGIGQISSEVPQNLSASRPQDRQFILSSKKLLLSDSGFYLCAWRELAGGFNEQFFGPGTRLTVL.

This chain connects TRBV1 to TRBJ1-5. TRBV1 is reported as a pseudogene. This CDR3 comprises 17 residues. The CDR3 coding sequence is TGCACCAGCAGCCCCGGGGGCCGTTACTTATTAAATCAGCCCCAGCATTTT. This codes for CTSSPGGRYLLNQPQHF.

The chain carries TRBV19 and TRBJ1-5; a possible D gene is TRBD1 (6 bases). Trimming took 0 bases from V and 4 from J, leaving 7 bases between them. The CDR3 loop spans 14 amino acids. The germline CDR1 and CDR2 sequences are LNHDA and SQIVND (reference sequence). CDR3 protein: CASSIDRGNQPQHF. The CDR3 coding sequence is TGTGCCAGTAGTATAGATAGGGGGAATCAGCCCCAGCATTTT.

The V gene is TRBV19, the J gene TRBJ2-2; TRBD1 might be the D (5 bases). Per germline, CDR1 LNHDA and CDR2 SQIVND (reference sequence). V lost 4 bases and J 8 bases, leaving 14 bases between the germline ends. The CDR3 covers 14 residues. CDR3 DNA sequence: TGTGCCAGTAGTAAAAGGGGAACGCGGGGGGAGCTGTTTTTT. Its translation is CASSKRGTRGELFF.